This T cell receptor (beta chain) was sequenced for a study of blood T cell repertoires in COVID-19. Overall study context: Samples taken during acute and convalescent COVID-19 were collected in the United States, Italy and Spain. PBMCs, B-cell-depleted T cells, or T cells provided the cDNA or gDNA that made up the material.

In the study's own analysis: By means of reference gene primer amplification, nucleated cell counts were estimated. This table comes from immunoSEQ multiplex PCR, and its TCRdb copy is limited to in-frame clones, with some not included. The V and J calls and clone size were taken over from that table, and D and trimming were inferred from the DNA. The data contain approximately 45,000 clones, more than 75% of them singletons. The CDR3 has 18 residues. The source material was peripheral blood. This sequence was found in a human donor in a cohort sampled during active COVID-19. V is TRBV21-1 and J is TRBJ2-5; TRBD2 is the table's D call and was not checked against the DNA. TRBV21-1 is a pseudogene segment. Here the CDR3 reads CASSKVGRGLAGLETQYF. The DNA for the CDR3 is TGTGCCAGCAGCAAAGTAGGTAGGGGACTAGCGGGATTAGAGACCCAGTACTTC.